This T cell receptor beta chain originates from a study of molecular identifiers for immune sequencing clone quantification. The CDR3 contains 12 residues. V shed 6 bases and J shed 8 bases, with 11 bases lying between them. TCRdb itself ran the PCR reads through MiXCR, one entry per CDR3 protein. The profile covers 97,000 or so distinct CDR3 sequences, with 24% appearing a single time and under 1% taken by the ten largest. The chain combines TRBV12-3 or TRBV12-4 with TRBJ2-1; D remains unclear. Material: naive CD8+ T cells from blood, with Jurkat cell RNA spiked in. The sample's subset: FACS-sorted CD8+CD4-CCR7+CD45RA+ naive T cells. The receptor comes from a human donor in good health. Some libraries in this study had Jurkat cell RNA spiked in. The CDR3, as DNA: TGTGCCAGCAGCGATCGACAAGATGAGCAGTTCTTC. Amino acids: CASSDRQDEQFF.